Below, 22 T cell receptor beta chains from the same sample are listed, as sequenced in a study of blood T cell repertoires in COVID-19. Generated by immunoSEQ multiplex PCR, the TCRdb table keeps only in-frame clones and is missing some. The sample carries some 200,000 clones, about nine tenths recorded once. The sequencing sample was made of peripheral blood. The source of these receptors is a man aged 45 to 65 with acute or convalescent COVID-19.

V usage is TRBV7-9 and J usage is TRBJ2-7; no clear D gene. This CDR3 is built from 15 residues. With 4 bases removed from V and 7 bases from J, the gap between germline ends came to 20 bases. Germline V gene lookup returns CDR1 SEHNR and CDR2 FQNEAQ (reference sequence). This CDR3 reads CASSSVGYGSGEQYF. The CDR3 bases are TGTGCCAGCAGCTCGGTCGGTTACGGGTCTGGAGAGCAGTACTTC.

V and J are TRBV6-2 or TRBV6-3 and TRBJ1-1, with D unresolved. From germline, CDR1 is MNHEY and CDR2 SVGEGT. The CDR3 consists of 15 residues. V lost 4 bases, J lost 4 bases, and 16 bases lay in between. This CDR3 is CASSFGQATSTEAFF. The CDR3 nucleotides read TGTGCCAGCAGTTTTGGGCAGGCCACCTCCACTGAAGCTTTCTTT.

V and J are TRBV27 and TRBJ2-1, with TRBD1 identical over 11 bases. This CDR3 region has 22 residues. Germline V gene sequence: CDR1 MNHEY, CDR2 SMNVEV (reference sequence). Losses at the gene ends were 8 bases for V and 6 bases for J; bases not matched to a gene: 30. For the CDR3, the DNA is TGTGCCAGCTGCGGGGAGATCCGGGACAGGGGGAGACGTATGGGTTGGTGCAATGAGCAGTTCTTC. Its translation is CASCGEIRDRGRRMGWCNEQFF.

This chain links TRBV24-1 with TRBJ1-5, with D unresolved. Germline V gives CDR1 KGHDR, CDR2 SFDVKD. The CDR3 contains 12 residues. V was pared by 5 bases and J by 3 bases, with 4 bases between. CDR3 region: CATSASNQPQHF. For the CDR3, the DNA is TGTGCCACCAGTGCTTCCAATCAGCCCCAGCATTTT.

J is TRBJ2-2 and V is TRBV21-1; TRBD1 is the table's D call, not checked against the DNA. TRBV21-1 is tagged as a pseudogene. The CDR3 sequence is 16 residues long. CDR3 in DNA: TGTGCCAGCAGCAACAGTCAGGCCCTGGGACACGGGGAGCTGTTTTTT. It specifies CASSNSQALGHGELFF.

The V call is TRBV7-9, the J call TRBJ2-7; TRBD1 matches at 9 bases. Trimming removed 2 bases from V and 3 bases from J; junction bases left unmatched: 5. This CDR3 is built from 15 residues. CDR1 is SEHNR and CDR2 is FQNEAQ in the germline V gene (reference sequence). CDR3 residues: CASSLHRGLIYEQYV. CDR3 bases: TGTGCCAGCAGCTTACACAGGGGGCTGATCTACGAGCAGTACGTC.

The CDR3 loop is CSAGAPGTEAFF. The CDR3 DNA reads TGCAGCGCGGGGGCGCCGGGCACTGAAGCTTTCTTT. The chain has TRBV29-1 and TRBJ1-1; maybe TRBD1 (6 bases). CDR3 length equals 12 residues. V dropped 7 bases and J dropped 4 bases, with 13 bases sitting between them. CDR1 and CDR2 from the germline V gene are SQVTM and ANQGSEA.

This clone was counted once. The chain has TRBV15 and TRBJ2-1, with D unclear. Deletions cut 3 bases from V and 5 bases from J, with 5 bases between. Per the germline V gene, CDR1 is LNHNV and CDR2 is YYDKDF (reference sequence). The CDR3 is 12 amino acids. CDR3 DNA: TGTGCCACCAGCAGGGTAGACAATGAGCAGTTCTTC. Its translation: CATSRVDNEQFF. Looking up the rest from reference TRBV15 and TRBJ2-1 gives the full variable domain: DAMVIQNPRYQVTQFGKPVTLSCSQTLNHNVMYWYQQKSSQAPKLLFHYYDKDFNNEADTPDNFQSRRPNTSFCFLDIRSPGLGDTAMYLCATSRVDNEQFFGPGTRLTVL.

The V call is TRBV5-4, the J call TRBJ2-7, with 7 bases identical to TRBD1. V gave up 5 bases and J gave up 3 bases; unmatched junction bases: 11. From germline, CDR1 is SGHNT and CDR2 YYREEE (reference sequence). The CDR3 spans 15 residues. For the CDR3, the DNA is TGTGCCAGCAGTTCTTATCGGCAGGGGGTCTACGAGCAGTACTTC. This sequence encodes CASSSYRQGVYEQYF. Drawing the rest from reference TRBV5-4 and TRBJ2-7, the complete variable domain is ETGVTQSPTHLIKTRGQQVTLRCSSQSGHNTVSWYQQALGQGPQFIFQYYREEENGRGNFPPRFSGLQFPNYSSELNVNALELDDSALYLCASSSYRQGVYEQYFGPGTRLTVT.

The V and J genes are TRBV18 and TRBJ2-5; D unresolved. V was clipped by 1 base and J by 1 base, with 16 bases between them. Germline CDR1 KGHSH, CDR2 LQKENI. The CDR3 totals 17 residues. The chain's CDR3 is CASSPQATLRVQETQYF. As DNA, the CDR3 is TGTGCCAGCTCACCACAAGCGACTTTACGGGTCCAAGAGACCCAGTACTTC.

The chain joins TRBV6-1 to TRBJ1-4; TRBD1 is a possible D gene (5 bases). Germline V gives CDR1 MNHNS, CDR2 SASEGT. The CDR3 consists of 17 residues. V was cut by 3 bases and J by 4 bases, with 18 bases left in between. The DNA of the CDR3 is TGTGCCAGCAGTGACCTCGACGGTCCAGGGCTTAATGAAAAACTGTTTTTT. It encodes CASSDLDGPGLNEKLFF.

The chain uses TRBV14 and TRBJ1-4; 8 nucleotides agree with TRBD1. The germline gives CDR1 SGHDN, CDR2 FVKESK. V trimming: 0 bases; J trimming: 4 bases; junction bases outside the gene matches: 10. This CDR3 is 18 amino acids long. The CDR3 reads CASSQDFPGQGHNEKLFF. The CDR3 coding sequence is TGTGCCAGCAGCCAAGATTTCCCCGGACAGGGACATAATGAAAAACTGTTTTTT.

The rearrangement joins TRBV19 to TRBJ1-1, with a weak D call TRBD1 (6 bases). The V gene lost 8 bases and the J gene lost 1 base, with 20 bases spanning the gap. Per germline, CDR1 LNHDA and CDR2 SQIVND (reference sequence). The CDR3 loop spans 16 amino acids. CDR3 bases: TGTGCCAGTTTTGCAGGACAGCTGATGGGGAACACTGAAGCTTTCTTT. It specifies CASFAGQLMGNTEAFF.

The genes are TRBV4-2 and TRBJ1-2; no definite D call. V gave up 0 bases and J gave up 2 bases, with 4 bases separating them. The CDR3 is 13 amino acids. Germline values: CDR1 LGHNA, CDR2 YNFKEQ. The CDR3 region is CASSQDLNYGYTF. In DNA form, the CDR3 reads TGTGCCAGCAGCCAAGACTTAAACTATGGCTACACCTTC.

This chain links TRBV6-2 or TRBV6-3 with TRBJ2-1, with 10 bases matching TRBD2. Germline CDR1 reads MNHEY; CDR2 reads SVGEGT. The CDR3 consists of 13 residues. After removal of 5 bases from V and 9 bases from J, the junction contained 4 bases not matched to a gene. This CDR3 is CASSEGLAIEQFF. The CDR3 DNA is TGTGCCAGCAGTGAGGGACTAGCGATTGAGCAGTTCTTC.

This chain's CDR3 is CATSDPGQGLGEQYF. CDR3 bases: TGTGCCACCAGTGACCCCGGACAGGGACTGGGGGAGCAGTACTTC. The gene calls are TRBV24-1 and TRBJ2-7; 8 nucleotides line up with TRBD1. V lost 4 bases and J lost 7; bases outside the gene matches: 11. The CDR3 is made up of 15 amino acids. In germline, CDR1 is KGHDR, CDR2 SFDVKD.

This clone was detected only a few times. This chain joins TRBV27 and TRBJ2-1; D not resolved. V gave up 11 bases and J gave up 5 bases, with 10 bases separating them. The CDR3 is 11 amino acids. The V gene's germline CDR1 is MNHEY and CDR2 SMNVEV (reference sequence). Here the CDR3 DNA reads TGTGCCCCGACTCCAGACAATGAGCAGTTCTTC. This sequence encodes CAPTPDNEQFF.

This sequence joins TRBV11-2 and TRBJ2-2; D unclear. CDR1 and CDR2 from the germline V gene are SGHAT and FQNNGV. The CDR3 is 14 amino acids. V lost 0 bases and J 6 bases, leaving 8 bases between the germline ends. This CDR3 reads CASSLDPSSGELFF. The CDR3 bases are TGTGCCAGCAGCTTAGATCCCAGTTCCGGGGAGCTGTTTTTT.

The chain's CDR3 is CATFARGGQYF. The CDR3 nucleotides read TGTGCCACTTTCGCGAGAGGCGGGCAGTACTTC. J is TRBJ2-7 and V is TRBV11-2; D gene ambiguous. The CDR3 length is 11 residues. V lost 10 bases, J lost 9 bases, and 16 bases lay in between. Per germline, CDR1 SGHAT and CDR2 FQNNGV.

The CDR3 sequence is CASSVEGRGGFYDEQFF. CDR3 in DNA: TGTGCCAGCAGCGTAGAGGGTAGGGGTGGATTTTACGATGAGCAGTTCTTC. The J gene is TRBJ2-1, the V gene TRBV9; TRBD1 is a possible D gene (5 bases). V was cut by 0 bases and J by 8 bases, with 21 bases left in between. In germline, CDR1 is SGDLS, CDR2 YYNGEE. This CDR3 comprises 17 residues.

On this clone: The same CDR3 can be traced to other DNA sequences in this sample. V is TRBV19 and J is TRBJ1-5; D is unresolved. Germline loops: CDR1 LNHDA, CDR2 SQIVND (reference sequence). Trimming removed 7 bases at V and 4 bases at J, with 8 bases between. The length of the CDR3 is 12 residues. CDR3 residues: CASKEGNQPQHF. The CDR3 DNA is TGTGCCAGTAAGGAGGGTAATCAGCCCCAGCATTTT.

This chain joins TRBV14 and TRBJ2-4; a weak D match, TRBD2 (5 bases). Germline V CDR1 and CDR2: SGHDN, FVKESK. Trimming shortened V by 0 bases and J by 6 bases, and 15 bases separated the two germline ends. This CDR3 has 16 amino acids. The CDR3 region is CASSQDLPSLLNIQYF. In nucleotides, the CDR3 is TGTGCCAGCAGCCAAGACTTACCTAGCCTTCTAAACATTCAGTACTTC.